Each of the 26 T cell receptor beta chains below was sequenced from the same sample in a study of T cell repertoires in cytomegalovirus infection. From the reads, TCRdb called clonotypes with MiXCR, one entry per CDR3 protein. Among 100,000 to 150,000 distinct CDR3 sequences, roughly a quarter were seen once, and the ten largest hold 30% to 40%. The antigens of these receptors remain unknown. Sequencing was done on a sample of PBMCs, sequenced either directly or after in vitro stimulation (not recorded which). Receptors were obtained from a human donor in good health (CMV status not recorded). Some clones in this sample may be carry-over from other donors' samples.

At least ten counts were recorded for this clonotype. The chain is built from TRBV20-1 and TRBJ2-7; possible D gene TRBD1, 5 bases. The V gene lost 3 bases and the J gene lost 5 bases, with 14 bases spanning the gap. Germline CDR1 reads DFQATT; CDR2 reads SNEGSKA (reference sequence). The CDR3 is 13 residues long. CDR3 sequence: CSASRRAAHEQYF. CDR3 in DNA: TGCAGTGCTAGTCGCAGGGCCGCCCACGAGCAGTACTTC.

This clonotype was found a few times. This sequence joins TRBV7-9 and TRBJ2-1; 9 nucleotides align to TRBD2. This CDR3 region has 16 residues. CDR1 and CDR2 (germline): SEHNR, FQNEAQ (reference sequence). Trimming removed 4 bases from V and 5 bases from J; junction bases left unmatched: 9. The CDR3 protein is CASSSLAAGGHNEQFF. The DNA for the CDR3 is TGTGCCAGCAGCTCCTTAGCAGCGGGAGGACACAATGAGCAGTTCTTC.

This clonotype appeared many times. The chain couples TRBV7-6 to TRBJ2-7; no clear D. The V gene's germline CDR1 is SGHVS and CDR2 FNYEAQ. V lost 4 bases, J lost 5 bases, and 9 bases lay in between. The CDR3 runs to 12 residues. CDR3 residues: CASSSYKDEQYF. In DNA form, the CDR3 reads TGTGCCAGCAGCTCTTACAAGGACGAGCAGTACTTC.

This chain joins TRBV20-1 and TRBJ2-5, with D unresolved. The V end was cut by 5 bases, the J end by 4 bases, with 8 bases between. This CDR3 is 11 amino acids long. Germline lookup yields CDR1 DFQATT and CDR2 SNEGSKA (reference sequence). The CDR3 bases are TGCAGTGCTCGGTTCATAGAGACCCAGTACTTC. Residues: CSARFIETQYF.

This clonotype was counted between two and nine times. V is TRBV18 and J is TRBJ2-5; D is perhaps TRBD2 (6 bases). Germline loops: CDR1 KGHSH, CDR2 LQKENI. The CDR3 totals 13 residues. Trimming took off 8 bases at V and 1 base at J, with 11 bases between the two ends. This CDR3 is CASTEGSQETQYF. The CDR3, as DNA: TGTGCCAGCACGGAGGGGTCCCAAGAGACCCAGTACTTC.

The chain's CDR3 is CASSDPRGSGRAQETQYF. The CDR3 DNA is TGTGCCAGCAGTGATCCGAGAGGGAGCGGGAGGGCCCAAGAGACCCAGTACTTC. The chain recombines TRBV25-1 with TRBJ2-5; 10 bases fit TRBD2. This CDR3 has 18 amino acids. Germline CDR1 and CDR2: MGHDK and SYGVNS. After removal of 3 bases from V and 1 base from J, the junction contained 11 bases not matched to a gene. The whole variable domain, remainder taken from reference TRBV25-1 and TRBJ2-5, is EADIYQTPRYLVIGTGKKITLECSQTMGHDKMYWYQQDPGMELHLIHYSYGVNSTEKGDLSSESTVSRIRTEHFPLTLESARPSHTSQYLCASSDPRGSGRAQETQYFGPGTRLLVL.

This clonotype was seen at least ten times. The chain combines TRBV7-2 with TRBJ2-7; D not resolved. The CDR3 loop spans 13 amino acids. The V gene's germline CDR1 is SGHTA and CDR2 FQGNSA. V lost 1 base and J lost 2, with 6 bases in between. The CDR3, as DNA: TGTGCCAGCAGCTTAGATCGCACCTACGAGCAGTACGTC. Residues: CASSLDRTYEQYV.

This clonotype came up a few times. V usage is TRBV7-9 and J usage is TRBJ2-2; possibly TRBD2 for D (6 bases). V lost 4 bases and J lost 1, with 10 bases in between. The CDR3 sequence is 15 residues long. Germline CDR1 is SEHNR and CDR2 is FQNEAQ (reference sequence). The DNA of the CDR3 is TGTGCCAGCAGCTACGGGGGAGGGAACACCGGGGAGCTGTTTTTT. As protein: CASSYGGGNTGELFF.

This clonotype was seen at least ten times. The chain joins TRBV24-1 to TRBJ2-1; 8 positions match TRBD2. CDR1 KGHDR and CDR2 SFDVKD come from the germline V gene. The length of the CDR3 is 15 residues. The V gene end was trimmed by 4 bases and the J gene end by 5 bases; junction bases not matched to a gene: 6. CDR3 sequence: CATSDPTSGNNEQFF. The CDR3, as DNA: TGTGCCACCAGTGACCCCACTAGCGGTAACAATGAGCAGTTCTTC.

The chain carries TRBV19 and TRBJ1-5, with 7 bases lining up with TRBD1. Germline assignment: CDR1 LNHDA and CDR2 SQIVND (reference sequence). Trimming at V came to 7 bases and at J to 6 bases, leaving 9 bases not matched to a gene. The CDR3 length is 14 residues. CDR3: CASNPDRMVQPQHF. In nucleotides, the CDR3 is TGTGCCAGTAACCCGGACAGGATGGTTCAGCCCCAGCATTTT. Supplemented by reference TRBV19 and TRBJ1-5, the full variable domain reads DGGITQSPKYLFRKEGQNVTLSCEQNLNHDAMYWYRQDPGQGLRLIYYSQIVNDFQKGDIAEGYSVSREKKESFPLTVTSAQKNPTAFYLCASNPDRMVQPQHFGDGTRLSIL.

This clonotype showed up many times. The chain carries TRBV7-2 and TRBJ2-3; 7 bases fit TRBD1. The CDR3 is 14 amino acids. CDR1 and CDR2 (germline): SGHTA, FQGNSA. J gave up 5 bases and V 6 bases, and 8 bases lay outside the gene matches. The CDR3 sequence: CASSPTGVEDTQYF. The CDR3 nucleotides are TGTGCCAGCAGTCCCACAGGGGTGGAAGATACGCAGTATTTT.

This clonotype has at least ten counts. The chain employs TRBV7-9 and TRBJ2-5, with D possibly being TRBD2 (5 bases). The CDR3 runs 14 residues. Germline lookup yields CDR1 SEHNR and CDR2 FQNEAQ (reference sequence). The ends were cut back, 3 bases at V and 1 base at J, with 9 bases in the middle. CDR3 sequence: CASSLESGQETQYF. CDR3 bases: TGTGCCAGCAGCTTGGAAAGCGGCCAAGAGACCCAGTACTTC.

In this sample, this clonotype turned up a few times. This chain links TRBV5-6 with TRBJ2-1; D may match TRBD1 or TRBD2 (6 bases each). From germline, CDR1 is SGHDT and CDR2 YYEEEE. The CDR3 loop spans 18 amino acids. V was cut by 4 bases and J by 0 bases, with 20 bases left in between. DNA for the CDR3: TGTGCCAGCAGCCCGCTCGGGGGCGACTCCCGCTCCTACAATGAGCAGTTCTTC. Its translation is CASSPLGGDSRSYNEQFF.

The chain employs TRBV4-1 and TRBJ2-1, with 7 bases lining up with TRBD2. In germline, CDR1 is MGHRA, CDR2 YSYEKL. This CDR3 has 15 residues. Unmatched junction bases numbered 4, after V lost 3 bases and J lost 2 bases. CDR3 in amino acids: CASSQSAGTYNEQFF. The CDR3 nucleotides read TGCGCCAGCAGCCAGTCAGCGGGGACCTACAATGAGCAGTTCTTC.

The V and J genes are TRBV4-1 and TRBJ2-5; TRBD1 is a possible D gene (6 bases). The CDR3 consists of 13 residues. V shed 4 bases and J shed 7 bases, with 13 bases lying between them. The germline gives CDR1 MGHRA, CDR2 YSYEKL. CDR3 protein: CASSRDTFGTQYF. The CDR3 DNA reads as TGCGCCAGCAGCCGGGACACCTTCGGGACCCAGTACTTC.

The CDR3 reads CASSSNSGNTIYF. The CDR3 DNA reads TGTGCCAGCAGTTCAAACTCTGGAAACACCATATATTTT. The gene calls are TRBV28 and TRBJ1-3; D is uncertain. The CDR3 spans 13 residues. Deletions cut 4 bases from V and 0 bases from J, with 4 bases between. Germline V gene sequence: CDR1 MDHEN, CDR2 SYDVKM.

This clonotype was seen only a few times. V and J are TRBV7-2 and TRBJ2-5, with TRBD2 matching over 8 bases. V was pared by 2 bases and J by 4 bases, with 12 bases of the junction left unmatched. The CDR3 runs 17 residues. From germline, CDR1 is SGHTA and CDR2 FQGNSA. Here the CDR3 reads CASSLMVGGSGGETQYF. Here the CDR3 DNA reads TGTGCCAGCAGCTTAATGGTTGGCGGGAGCGGGGGAGAGACCCAGTACTTC.

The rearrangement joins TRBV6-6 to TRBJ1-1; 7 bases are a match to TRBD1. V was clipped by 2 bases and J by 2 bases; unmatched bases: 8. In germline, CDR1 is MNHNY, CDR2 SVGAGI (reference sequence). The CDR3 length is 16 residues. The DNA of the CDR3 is TGTGCCAGCAGTTACGGTTGGGACAGCACAAACACTGAAGCTTTCTTT. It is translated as CASSYGWDSTNTEAFF.

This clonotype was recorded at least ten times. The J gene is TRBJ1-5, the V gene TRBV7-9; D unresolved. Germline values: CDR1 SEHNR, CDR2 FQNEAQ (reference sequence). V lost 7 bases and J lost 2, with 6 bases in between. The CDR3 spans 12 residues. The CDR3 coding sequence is TGTGCCAGCACCGCCGGCAATCAGCCCCAGCATTTT. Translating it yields CASTAGNQPQHF.

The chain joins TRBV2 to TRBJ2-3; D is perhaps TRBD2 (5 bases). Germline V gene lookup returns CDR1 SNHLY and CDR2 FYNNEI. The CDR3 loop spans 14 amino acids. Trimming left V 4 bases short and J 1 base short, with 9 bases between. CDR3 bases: TGTGCCAGCAGTGTGGAAGCGGGCACAGATACGCAGTATTTT. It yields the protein CASSVEAGTDTQYF.

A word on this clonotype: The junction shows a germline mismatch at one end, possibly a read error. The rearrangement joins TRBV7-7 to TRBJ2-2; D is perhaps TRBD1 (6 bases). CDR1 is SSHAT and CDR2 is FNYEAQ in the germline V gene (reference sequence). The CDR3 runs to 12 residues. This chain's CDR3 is CASSAGAGELFF. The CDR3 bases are TGTGCTAGCAGCGCAGGGGCCGGGGAGCTGTTTTTT.

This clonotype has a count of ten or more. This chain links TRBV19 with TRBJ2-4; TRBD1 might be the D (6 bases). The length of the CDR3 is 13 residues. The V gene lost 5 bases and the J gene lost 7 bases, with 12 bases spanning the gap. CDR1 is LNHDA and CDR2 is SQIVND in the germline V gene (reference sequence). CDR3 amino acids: CASSPRGGNIQYF. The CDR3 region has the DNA TGTGCCAGTAGTCCCAGGGGTGGGAACATTCAGTACTTC.

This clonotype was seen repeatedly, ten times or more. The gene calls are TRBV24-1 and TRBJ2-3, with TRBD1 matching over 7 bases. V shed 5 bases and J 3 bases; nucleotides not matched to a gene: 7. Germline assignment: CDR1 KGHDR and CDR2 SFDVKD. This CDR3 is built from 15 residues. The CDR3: CATSAASGGTDTQYF. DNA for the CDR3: TGTGCCACCAGTGCCGCGTCAGGGGGTACAGATACGCAGTATTTT.

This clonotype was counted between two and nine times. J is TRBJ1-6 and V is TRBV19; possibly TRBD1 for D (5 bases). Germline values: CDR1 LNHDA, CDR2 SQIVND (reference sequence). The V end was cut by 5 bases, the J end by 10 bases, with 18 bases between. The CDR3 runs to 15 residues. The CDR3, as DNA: TGTGCCAGTAGTGTCGGGCCAGCCAGGGCCTCACCCCTCCACTTT. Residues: CASSVGPARASPLHF.

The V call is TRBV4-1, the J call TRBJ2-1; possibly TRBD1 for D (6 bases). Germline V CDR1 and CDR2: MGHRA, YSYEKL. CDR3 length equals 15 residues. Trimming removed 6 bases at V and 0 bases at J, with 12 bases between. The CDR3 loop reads CASRPGQDSYNEQFF. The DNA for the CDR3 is TGCGCCAGCAGACCGGGACAAGACTCCTACAATGAGCAGTTCTTC.

This chain's CDR3 is CASSPLLGLNYGYTF. The CDR3 region has the DNA TGTGCCAGCAGTCCCTTGCTCGGGTTAAACTATGGCTACACCTTC. The gene calls are TRBV27 and TRBJ1-2; D call uncertain. V was trimmed by 5 bases and J by 2 bases, leaving 15 bases between them. The CDR3 spans 15 residues. CDR1 MNHEY and CDR2 SMNVEV come from the germline V gene (reference sequence).